This is a list of T cell receptor beta chains from one sample in a study of blood T cell repertoires in COVID-19. The assay was immunoSEQ multiplex PCR, and TCRdb's table has in-frame clones only and misses some. The data show about 98,000 clones, with roughly 82% seen just once and 11% held by the top ten. The specimen was peripheral blood. Receptor source: a man between 65 and 85 years old with active or convalescent COVID-19. Each CDR3 is given with its conserved first and last residue.

v_call cdr3_aa
TRBV7-8 CASSFRTGFTGELFF
TRBV2 CASSERSGGGGLKTQYF
TRBV7-2 CASSSPGTRSDTQYF
TRBV6-2/TRBV6-3 CASSYTGLATEAFF
TRBV5-6 CASSYRQVLSGANVLTF
TRBV6-2/TRBV6-3 CASSSGTLRRYNEQFF
TRBV7-6 CASAVTSGAYEQYF
TRBV10-3 CAISVGTGETQYF
TRBV7-2 CASRTGGDEQFF
TRBV6-2/TRBV6-3 CASSSLTSSYGYTF
TRBV14 CASSQESGWADHSGANVLTF
TRBV30 CAWSEIGQGLVGYTF
TRBV27 CASTEGGASLGEQYF
TRBV7-9 CASSFGGYGYTF
TRBV7-9 CASSFGQGLNYGYTF
TRBV5-5 CASSLRGQRAYEQYF
TRBV18 CASSPRTLAGAPGEQFF